Listed below are T cell receptor beta chains from one sample, sequenced in a study of T cell responses to AZD1222 COVID-19 vaccine. Sequenced by immunoSEQ multiplex PCR; TCRdb stores in-frame clones only, minus some. The sample yields 150,000 to 180,000 clones, about nine tenths seen once. The sequences come from peripheral blood, collected on day 0 of AZD1222 vaccination. These receptors originate from an adult in good health. Both conserved end residues are part of each CDR3. D genes are given only for firm matches. Size values are once, few and many counts, or a class for expanded clones, and some rows have none.

d_gene | j_gene | v_gene | abundance | CDR3nt | CDR3aa
. | TRBJ1-2 | TRBV7-6 | . | TGTGCCAGCAGCTTACGGGGGGACTATGGCTACACCTTC | CASSLRGDYGYTF
. | TRBJ1-1 | TRBV6-5 | . | TGTGCCAGCATCCGGGGAGGCACTGAAGCTTTCTTT | CASIRGGTEAFF
TRBD2 | TRBJ2-7 | TRBV5-4 | . | TGTGCCAGCAGCTCGCCAGCGGGGGCTTCCTACGAGCAGTACTTC | CASSSPAGASYEQYF
. | TRBJ1-4 | TRBV6-2/TRBV6-3 | . | TGTGCCAGCAGTCGGGACGGTGCAACTAATGAAAAACTGTTTTTT | CASSRDGATNEKLFF
TRBD1 | TRBJ2-7 | TRBV6-5 | few | TGTGCCAGCAGAGCGTCAGGGGGCGAGCAGTACTTC | CASRASGGEQYF
TRBD1 | TRBJ2-5 | TRBV9 | . | TGTGCCAGCAGCGTTGACAGGGGGCCTGAGACCCAGTACTTC | CASSVDRGPETQYF
TRBD2 | TRBJ2-3 | TRBV6-1 | . | TGTGCCAGCAGTGAATCTAGCGGGGGGTTCACAGATACGCAGTATTTT | CASSESSGGFTDTQYF
. | TRBJ2-7 | TRBV7-9 | . | TGTGCCAGCAGCCCGAGACAGTCTGGCGAGCAGTACTTC | CASSPRQSGEQYF
. | TRBJ2-3 | TRBV19 | . | TGTGCCAGTAGTTTGGGGTATACAGATACGCAGTATTTT | CASSLGYTDTQYF
TRBD1 | TRBJ1-2 | TRBV11-1 | . | TGTGCCAGCAGCTTCGACAGGGATCGCTACACCTTC | CASSFDRDRYTF
. | TRBJ1-1 | TRBV7-8 | . | TGTGCCAGCAGCTCGTTCAGGGATAGAAGGAACACTGAAGCTTTCTTT | CASSSFRDRRNTEAFF
. | TRBJ1-1 | TRBV7-3 | . | TGTGCCAGCAGCTTGGACAGTAACACTGAAGCTTTCTTT | CASSLDSNTEAFF
. | TRBJ2-7 | TRBV7-2 | . | TGTGCCAGCGGGTCCTACGAGCAGTACTTC | CASGSYEQYF
TRBD1 | TRBJ1-6 | TRBV7-2 | once | TGTGCCAGCAGCCCTCGGACAGGGCGGGCACCCCTCCACTTT | CASSPRTGRAPLHF
. | TRBJ1-2 | TRBV27 | . | TGTGCCAGCAGTTTATCCGGGGGCTACACCTTC | CASSLSGGYTF
. | TRBJ1-1 | TRBV5-1 | . | TGCGCCAGCAGCTTGGCTGGGCCAGACACTGAAGCTTTCTTT | CASSLAGPDTEAFF
TRBD1 | TRBJ2-3 | TRBV4-3 | . | TGCGCCAGCAGCCAAGATGGGACAGGACAGGCAGCGACAGATACGCAGTATTTT | CASSQDGTGQAATDTQYF
TRBD1 | TRBJ1-1 | TRBV7-3 | . | TGTGCCAGCAGCAACGGACAGGGGGCGATCACTGAAGCTTTCTTT | CASSNGQGAITEAFF
. | TRBJ1-5 | TRBV19 | . | TGTGCCAGTGCCCCTATTGATAGCAATCAGCCCCAGCATTTT | CASAPIDSNQPQHF
TRBD2 | TRBJ2-3 | TRBV7-7 | . | TGTGCCAGCAGCGTCGGGACTAGCGGGGGCGCAGATACGCAGTATTTT | CASSVGTSGGADTQYF
. | TRBJ1-2 | TRBV6-1 | . | TGTGCCAGCAGTGAACAGGGCGACTATGGCTACACCTTC | CASSEQGDYGYTF
. | TRBJ1-1 | TRBV15 | . | TGTGCCACCAGCGGTCGCCCGCCCTTGAACACTGAAGCTTTCTTT | CATSGRPPLNTEAFF
. | TRBJ1-5 | TRBV2 | . | TGTGCCAGCAGTCTGGGGTCGGGGAATCAGCCCCAGCATTTT | CASSLGSGNQPQHF
TRBD1 | TRBJ1-5 | TRBV6-5 | . | TGTGCCAGCAGTCTCACAGGGGGAGGCAATCAGCCCCAGCATTTT | CASSLTGGGNQPQHF
. | TRBJ1-2 | TRBV5-4 | . | TGTGCCAGCAGCCTCTTCGACAGAACTAACTATGGCTACACCTTC | CASSLFDRTNYGYTF
TRBD1 | TRBJ1-5 | TRBV27 | . | TGTGCCAGCAGTGACAGGGGGCAAGGCAATCAGCCCCAGCATTTT | CASSDRGQGNQPQHF
. | TRBJ2-2 | TRBV12-5 | . | TGTGCTAGTGGTTTGACAGGAAGTACCGGGGAGCTGTTTTTT | CASGLTGSTGELFF
. | TRBJ2-2 | TRBV9 | . | TGTGCCAGCAGCGTAGCCAGGGTGGCCGGGGAGCTGTTTTTT | CASSVARVAGELFF
. | TRBJ1-4 | TRBV2 | . | TGTGCCAGCAGCAGGGGACAAGGAAATGAAAAACTGTTTTTT | CASSRGQGNEKLFF
. | TRBJ1-1 | TRBV12-5 | . | TGTGCTAGTGCCCTGGGACTGTTAAACACTGAAGCTTTCTTT | CASALGLLNTEAFF
. | TRBJ1-5 | TRBV15 | . | TGTGCCACCAGCAGGGGGAGACAGGGCAATCAGCCCCAGCATTTT | CATSRGRQGNQPQHF
. | TRBJ1-5 | TRBV6-5 | . | TGTGCCAGCAGGCCGCAGGGCCTTTCCAATCAGCCCCAGCATTTT | CASRPQGLSNQPQHF
TRBD2 | TRBJ2-7 | TRBV5-4 | . | TGTGCCAGCAGCCTGATGGGGGGGATATCCTACGAGCAGTACTTC | CASSLMGGISYEQYF
TRBD1 | TRBJ1-1 | TRBV11-3 | . | TGTGCCAGCAGCGCCGGGACAGGCTCCAGCACTGAAGCTTTCTTT | CASSAGTGSSTEAFF
TRBD1 | TRBJ2-7 | TRBV3-1/TRBV3-2 | . | TGTGCCAGCAGTCTAGACAGGGGGGGCTACGAGCAGTACTTC | CASSLDRGGYEQYF
. | TRBJ1-1 | TRBV15 | . | TGTGCCACCAGCAGAGACAGGGGCCCTGAAGCTTTCTTT | CATSRDRGPEAFF
. | TRBJ2-2 | TRBV11-3 | . | TGTGCCAGCAGCTTAGACCAGGTCTCCGGGGAGCTGTTTTTT | CASSLDQVSGELFF
. | TRBJ1-1 | TRBV6-5 | . | TGTGCCAGCAGTTACTCGAAACAGACGAACACTGAAGCTTTCTTT | CASSYSKQTNTEAFF
. | TRBJ2-1 | TRBV24-1 | . | TGTGCCACCGGGGTTGTTGATGAGCAGTTCTTC | CATGVVDEQFF
. | TRBJ1-5 | TRBV19 | . | TGTGCCAGTAGTTCCCGGCCCCGAGGGAGCAATCAGCCCCAGCATTTT | CASSSRPRGSNQPQHF
TRBD1 | TRBJ1-5 | TRBV9 | . | TGTGCCAGCAGCGACGGGACAGGGAATCAGCCCCAGCATTTT | CASSDGTGNQPQHF
. | TRBJ2-2 | TRBV6-5 | . | TGTGCCAGCAGTCAGACTAGTTCCGGGGAGCTGTTTTTT | CASSQTSSGELFF
TRBD2 | TRBJ2-1 | TRBV6-5 | . | TGTGCCAGCAACGGGGGGGCCTTAGGAAATGAGCAGTTCTTC | CASNGGALGNEQFF
. | TRBJ1-1 | TRBV2 | . | TGTGCCAGCAGTCCACAGGGACGGGGGAACACTGAAGCTTTCTTT | CASSPQGRGNTEAFF
. | TRBJ2-6 | TRBV21-1 | . | TGTGCCAGCAGCCCGGGAGAAGGGGCCCCTGGGGCCAACGTCCTGACTTTC | CASSPGEGAPGANVLTF
. | TRBJ1-5 | TRBV6-2/TRBV6-3 | . | TGTGCCAGCAGTTATGGGGGTAGGGATCAGCCCCAGCATTTT | CASSYGGRDQPQHF
. | TRBJ2-5 | TRBV9 | . | TGTGCCAGCAGCGTAGCGGGAGAAGAGACCCAGTACTTC | CASSVAGEETQYF
TRBD2 | TRBJ2-1 | TRBV29-1 | . | TGCAGCGTAGCGGGGGGGCCGGGGAATGAGCAGTTCTTC | CSVAGGPGNEQFF
. | TRBJ2-2 | TRBV7-2 | . | TGTGCCAGCAGCTTAATGTGGGGGGCCTCCACCGGGGAGCTGTTTTTT | CASSLMWGASTGELFF
. | TRBJ1-6 | TRBV14 | . | TGTGCCAGCAGCCATGAATTCAGGGGTTGGGATTCACCCCTCCACTTT | CASSHEFRGWDSPLHF